This TCR beta chain was sequenced in a study of cytomegalovirus exposure and HLA in healthy donors. The PCR contained 60 Vbeta and 13 Jbeta primers. The table came from immunoSEQ multiplex PCR; TCRdb's copy has only in-frame clones and leaves some out. Of more than 150,000 clones listed, approximately 80% are singletons. Concerning this clone: The target antigen is unknown.

Study results and limitations: Immune exposure data for these donors was limited to CMV serostatus. The authors reported that TCR beta sequences could predict HLA-A and HLA-B alleles. These predictions were accurate for most subjects in the first cohort. Researchers reported from a later analysis that most CMV-associated TCR beta chains appeared HLA-restricted. Previous analysis showed most TCR beta V segments were productive about 90% or about 30% of the time.

After removal of 0 bases from V and 6 bases from J, the junction contained 3 bases not matched to a gene. CDR3 length: 15 residues. Per the germline V gene, CDR1 is LGHNA and CDR2 is YNFKEQ. The rearrangement joins TRBV4-2 to TRBJ2-2; 8 bases agree with TRBD1. The source is a boy aged 5-17 years in good health and CMV-seronegative. The sequenced sample was PBMCs. As DNA, the CDR3 is TGTGCCAGCAGCCAAGAACAGGGGGACGCCGGGGAGCTGTTTTTT. It specifies CASSQEQGDAGELFF.